The 8 T cell receptor beta chains in this list originate from one sample, sequenced in a study of T cell responses to AZD1222 COVID-19 vaccine. The data were produced by immunoSEQ multiplex PCR, yet TCRdb's version contains in-frame clones alone and is incomplete. The profile covers approximately 110,000 clones, with around 85% appearing a single time and 5% to 7% taken by the ten largest. The sample consisted of peripheral blood, taken on day 0 of AZD1222 vaccination. These receptors were collected from an adult in good health.

The V call is TRBV27, the J call TRBJ1-1, with D possibly being TRBD1 (5 bases). Germline V gene data show CDR1 as MNHEY and CDR2 as SMNVEV (reference sequence). V lost 6 bases and J lost 4, with 12 bases in between. CDR3 length: 13 residues. CDR3 protein: CASSSGTITEAFF. CDR3 in DNA: TGTGCCAGCAGCTCCGGGACGATCACTGAAGCTTTCTTT.

The chain uses TRBV19 and TRBJ1-6; D is unresolved. Germline-derived CDR1 and CDR2 are LNHDA and SQIVND (reference sequence). V was cut by 5 bases and J by 4 bases, with 12 bases left in between. The CDR3 runs 15 residues. CDR3 nucleotide sequence: TGTGCCAGTAGTGGGCGGCAGGATTATAATTCACCCCTCCACTTT. It specifies CASSGRQDYNSPLHF.

V usage is TRBV6-5 and J usage is TRBJ2-2, with 7 bases that match TRBD2. CDR3 size: 13 residues. Germline V lookup: CDR1 MNHEY, CDR2 SVGAGI. The junction had 3 bases not matched to a gene; V was cut back by 6 bases and J by 5 bases. The CDR3 DNA reads as TGTGCCAGCAGGAGGGAGGGGACCGGGGAGCTGTTTTTT. Encoded protein: CASRREGTGELFF.

This clone came up once. J is TRBJ1-4 and V is TRBV7-8; D is undetermined. Per germline, CDR1 SGHVS and CDR2 FQNEAQ. V lost 3 bases and J lost 5, with 13 bases in between. There are 15 residues in the CDR3. CDR3 bases: TGTGCCAGCAGCTTGGCCCCACGTCCGAATGAAAAACTGTTTTTT. This codes for CASSLAPRPNEKLFF.

V usage is TRBV6-5 and J usage is TRBJ2-7; D may match TRBD1 or TRBD2 (6 bases each). V lost 6 bases and J 11 bases, leaving 23 bases between the germline ends. From germline, CDR1 is MNHEY and CDR2 SVGAGI. The CDR3 sequence is 14 residues long. CDR3 loop: CASRILTGTPGEYF. The CDR3 bases are TGTGCCAGCAGAATATTAACAGGGACTCCGGGAGAGTACTTC.

The chain carries TRBV19 and TRBJ1-1, with a tentative D call TRBD1 (6 bases). Trimming stripped 6 bases from V and 5 bases from J, with 13 bases between. The CDR3 length is 13 residues. From germline, CDR1 is LNHDA and CDR2 SQIVND (reference sequence). In DNA form, the CDR3 reads TGTGCCAGTAGCCCTAGGGGGGGAACTGAAGCTTTCTTT. This translates into CASSPRGGTEAFF.

The rearrangement links TRBV5-6 to TRBJ2-7; D is perhaps TRBD1 (6 bases). Germline lookup yields CDR1 SGHDT and CDR2 YYEEEE. The CDR3 has 14 residues. The ends were cut back, 4 bases at V and 3 bases at J, with 14 bases in the middle. CDR3 amino acids: CASSQGPRDYEQYF. The CDR3 DNA is TGTGCCAGCAGCCAGGGGCCCAGGGACTACGAGCAGTACTTC.

The chain has TRBV6-1 and TRBJ2-5, with D perhaps being TRBD1 or TRBD2 (6 bases each). The V end was cut by 2 bases, the J end by 4 bases, with 14 bases between. The CDR3 is 15 amino acids. From germline, CDR1 is MNHNS and CDR2 SASEGT. The CDR3 coding sequence is TGTGCCAGCAGTGAACCCCGGGGGCCTGGAGAGACCCAGTACTTC. This gives the protein CASSEPRGPGETQYF.